The sample holds a few counts of the clone carrying this TCR beta chain. Its antigen is as yet unknown. Thyroid ultrasound, orbital computed tomography, clinical symptoms, and serum thyroxine and TRAb underpinned diagnoses. The PBMCs were sourced from fresh peripheral blood (approximately 10 ml). The CDR3 spans 17 residues. Trimming took 6 bases from V and 4 from J; bases not matched to a gene: 8. Germline loops: CDR1 SNHLY, CDR2 FYNNEI. This record belongs to a study of T cells in Graves' hyperthyroidism and ophthalmopathy. Study results and caveats: Median prediction lead before ophthalmopathy onset was 6 to 8 months with the model. Researchers found most expanded thyroid clonotypes above 0.001 in blood as well.

RNA transcripts were the template for amplifying TCR beta CDR3 regions. A first-round RT-PCR of the TCR CDR3 used the HTBI primer set. Each CDR3 protein gets one entry after TCRdb re-called the multiplex PCR reads with MiXCR. The sample shows 300,000 to 450,000 distinct CDR3 sequences, around 25% of them seen only once. This sequence was found in a man aged 50 to 59 with Graves' hyperthyroidism. This chain joins TRBV2 and TRBJ2-3, with 15 positions matching TRBD2. The sequencing sample was made of blood. CDR3 DNA sequence: TGTGCCAGCAGGGGGGGACTAGCGGGAGGAGGTCCAGATACGCAGTATTTT. It specifies CASRGGLAGGGPDTQYF.